A selection of T cell receptor beta chains follows, all from one sample in a study of beta chain features in type 1 diabetes. The table came from immunoSEQ multiplex PCR; TCRdb's copy has only in-frame clones and leaves some out. The data show under 200,000 clones, with approximately 9% seen just once and around 0.5% held by the top ten. Sequenced: central memory CD4+ T cells from blood. The receptors shown here come from a young woman with type 1 diabetes. Each CDR3 is given with its conserved first and last residue. Each record gives: clone size, V gene, J gene, D gene, CDR3 DNA, CDR3 protein. D genes are given only for firm matches. Only some rows state a clone size, as once, few, many or a class for expanded clones.

-,TRBV7-8,TRBJ2-5,TRBD1,TGTGCCAGCAGCCCGGATGTACGGACAGGGGGAAGGGAGACCCAGTACTTC,CASSPDVRTGGRETQYF
few,TRBV2,TRBJ2-3,-,TGTGCCAGCACTTGGGGGGACTCCAGCACAGATACGCAGTATTTT,CASTWGDSSTDTQYF
-,TRBV5-4,TRBJ2-3,TRBD2,TGTGCCAGCAGCTTGGAAAGCGGGGGAGCAGATACGCAGTATTTT,CASSLESGGADTQYF
few,TRBV30,TRBJ2-3,TRBD2,TGTGCCTGGAGTTTAGCGGGAGCGCAGTATTTT,CAWSLAGAQYF
few,TRBV30,TRBJ2-1,-,TGTGCCTGGAGTGTACTTGGGCTCGAGCAGTTCTTC,CAWSVLGLEQFF
-,TRBV7-9,TRBJ2-7,-,TGTGCCAGCAGCGGACGACAGGTTTCCGTTGACGAGCAGTACTTC,CASSGRQVSVDEQYF
few,TRBV20-1,TRBJ1-1,-,TGCAGTGCTAGAGGGGCCGTTTACGCTTTCTTT,CSARGAVYAFF
-,TRBV7-9,TRBJ1-3,-,TGCGCCAGCAGCCCCTCCGGCACAGGAACTGGAAACACCATATATTTT,CASSPSGTGTGNTIYF
few,TRBV10-3,TRBJ1-3,-,TGTGCCATCAGTGAGACGGGGGAAGCCGGAAACACCATATATTTT,CAISETGEAGNTIYF
-,TRBV10-3,TRBJ2-3,TRBD2,TGTGCCATCAGTGAATTTCGCGGGAGGGCAGATACGCAGTATTTT,CAISEFRGRADTQYF
many,TRBV27,TRBJ2-2,-,TGTGCCATAGCTACGGGGAACACCGGGGAGCTGTTTTTT,CAIATGNTGELFF
-,TRBV4-3,TRBJ1-1,-,TGCGCCAGCAGCCACAGACAAGGGGATGAAGCTTTCTTT,CASSHRQGDEAFF
-,TRBV11-2,TRBJ2-5,TRBD1,TGTGCCAGCAGCTCCTCAGGGGGCTGGGAGACCCAGTACTTC,CASSSSGGWETQYF
few,TRBV27,TRBJ1-2,TRBD1,TGTGCCAGCGCCTCGGACAGGGCCTATGGCTACACCTTC,CASASDRAYGYTF
-,TRBV14,TRBJ2-4,-,TGTGCCAGCAGCCGTAGCCGGACGGGGAACCGAGGGAGAAACATTCAGTACTTC,CASSRSRTGNRGRNIQYF